The 11 T cell receptor beta chains below come from one sample, sequenced in a study of blood T cell repertoires in COVID-19. Libraries were prepared by immunoSEQ multiplex PCR; TCRdb keeps only in-frame clonotypes and omits some of them. The data show about 190,000 clones, about 80% seen once. Sample: peripheral blood. The origin of the receptors is a man younger than 45 with active or convalescent COVID-19.

The chain uses TRBV9 and TRBJ1-1, with 7 positions matching TRBD1. The junction had 9 bases not matched to a gene; V was cut back by 4 bases and J by 9 bases. The CDR3 runs 13 residues. Looked up from germline, CDR1 is SGDLS and CDR2 is YYNGEE. This chain's CDR3 is CASSSIGTAKAFF. The CDR3 DNA is TGTGCCAGCAGCAGTATAGGGACAGCCAAAGCTTTCTTT. Looking up the rest from reference TRBV9 and TRBJ1-1 gives the full variable domain: DSGVTQTPKHLITATGQRVTLRCSPRSGDLSVYWYQQSLDQGLQFLIQYYNGEERAKGNILERFSAQQFPDLHSELNLSSLELGDSALYFCASSSIGTAKAFFGQGTRLTVV.

This chain uses TRBV2 with TRBJ1-5, with a tentative D call TRBD1 (5 bases). This CDR3 is 16 amino acids long. The germline V and J ends were trimmed by 7 bases and 4 bases, with 20 bases remaining between them. Germline CDR1 is SNHLY and CDR2 is FYNNEI. The DNA for the CDR3 is TGTGCCAGCACCCCCTGGGATGGACACTGGAATCAGCCCCAGCATTTT. Protein sequence: CASTPWDGHWNQPQHF.

The rearrangement joins TRBV12-3 or TRBV12-4 to TRBJ1-1; possibly TRBD1 for D (5 bases). V lost 5 bases to trimming and J lost 6 bases, with 13 bases between them. This CDR3 is built from 13 residues. CDR3 DNA sequence: TGTGCCAGCAGTCGCCCCGTAGGGGCTGAAGCTTTCTTT. Protein: CASSRPVGAEAFF.

The gene calls are TRBV30 and TRBJ1-3; TRBD1 agrees at 7 bases. Per germline, CDR1 GTSNPN and CDR2 SVGIG (reference sequence). This CDR3 region has 15 residues. V lost 3 bases to trimming and J lost 4 bases; unmatched junction nucleotides: 9. The DNA for the CDR3 is TGTGCCTGGAGCAAGGACGGGACAGTAGGAAACACCATATATTTT. This translates into CAWSKDGTVGNTIYF. The whole variable domain, filled in from reference TRBV30 and TRBJ1-3, reads SQTIHQWPATLVQPVGSPLSLECTVEGTSNPNLYWYRQAAGRGLQLLFYSVGIGQISSEVPQNLSASRPQDRQFILSSKKLLLSDSGFYLCAWSKDGTVGNTIYFGEGSWLTVV.

This clone was observed a few times. The chain joins TRBV18 to TRBJ1-2, with no clear D. Trimming shortened V by 2 bases and J by 1 base, and 8 bases separated the two germline ends. Germline V gene data show CDR1 as KGHSH and CDR2 as LQKENI. The CDR3 has 14 amino acids. The CDR3 loop reads CASSPDRSNYGYTF. In DNA form, the CDR3 reads TGTGCCAGCTCACCAGACCGGAGTAACTATGGCTACACCTTC. The full variable domain, its missing parts supplied by reference TRBV18 and TRBJ1-2, is NAGVMQNPRHLVRRRGQEARLRCSPMKGHSHVYWYRQLPEEGLKFMVYLQKENIIDESGMPKERFSAEFPKEGPSILRIQQVVRGDSAAYFCASSPDRSNYGYTFGSGTRLTVV.

The gene calls are TRBV6-1 and TRBJ1-6; 7 positions agree with TRBD1. The CDR3 consists of 19 residues. CDR1 is MNHNS, CDR2 SASEGT, per germline. V lost 2 bases to trimming and J lost 0 bases; unmatched junction nucleotides: 10. The chain's CDR3 is CASSEHPLQGSSYNSPLHF. The CDR3 nucleotides are TGTGCCAGCAGTGAACACCCACTACAGGGGAGCTCCTATAATTCACCCCTCCACTTT.

This rearrangement joins TRBV28 to TRBJ1-2; D is uncertain. V lost 2 bases to trimming and J lost 7 bases, with 8 bases between them. The CDR3 totals 12 residues. Germline loops: CDR1 MDHEN, CDR2 SYDVKM. DNA of the CDR3: TGTGCCAGCAGTTTAGGCTGGCTTGGCTACACCTTC. This translates into CASSLGWLGYTF.

The chain employs TRBV9 and TRBJ1-4; TRBD1 matches at 9 bases. Unmatched junction bases numbered 5, after V lost 4 bases and J lost 7 bases. Germline-derived CDR1 and CDR2 are SGDLS and YYNGEE. This CDR3 spans 14 amino acids. CDR3: CASSRDRVGEKLFF. Written as DNA, the CDR3 is TGTGCCAGCAGCCGGGACAGGGTTGGTGAAAAACTGTTTTTT.

The chain joins TRBV7-2 to TRBJ2-7, with D tentatively TRBD2 (6 bases). Trimming cost V 5 bases and J 6 bases, with 17 bases left between them. Per germline, CDR1 SGHTA and CDR2 FQGNSA. The CDR3 has 14 amino acids. The CDR3 DNA is TGTGCCAGCAGCCTTGGGCCCCCCGGGGGCGAGCAGTACGTC. Its protein is CASSLGPPGGEQYV.

The chain carries TRBV6-5 and TRBJ2-7; a possible D gene is TRBD1 (5 bases). Germline V gene data show CDR1 as MNHEY and CDR2 as SVGAGI. The V gene lost 6 bases and the J gene lost 1 base, with 13 bases spanning the gap. The CDR3 has 14 residues. For the CDR3, the DNA is TGTGCCAGCAGGCGTAGTGGACAATCCTACGAGCAGTACTTC. It is translated as CASRRSGQSYEQYF.

A few counts support this clone. The chain links TRBV7-2 to TRBJ2-2, with D perhaps matching TRBD2 (6 bases). The ends were cut back, 3 bases at V and 5 bases at J, with 13 bases in the middle. The CDR3 is 15 residues long. Germline CDR1 reads SGHTA; CDR2 reads FQGNSA. CDR3 sequence (DNA): TGTGCCAGCAGCTTTTCTAGCGCTATAACCGGGGAGCTGTTTTTT. Translating it yields CASSFSSAITGELFF.